The 11 T cell receptor beta chains presented below share a single source sample, sequenced in a study of T-cell memory formation after mild COVID-19. A single record per CDR3 protein comes from TCRdb applying MiXCR to the 5' RACE reads. The sample has about 13,000 distinct CDR3 sequences, approximately 20% seen once; the top ten hold approximately 49%. The specimen sequenced was PBMCs or a T cell subset sorted from them (not recorded which). Receptors were obtained from an adult woman who had mild COVID-19 (a few samples of this study predate the infection). Cell type and time point are not known.

This clonotype has more than one count but fewer than ten. The chain recombines TRBV15 with TRBJ2-2; D uncertain. The ends were cut back, 3 bases at V and 6 bases at J, with 14 bases in the middle. Germline V gene data show CDR1 as LNHNV and CDR2 as YYDKDF (reference sequence). This CDR3 spans 15 amino acids. Written as DNA, the CDR3 is TGTGCCACCAGCAGGCCTACTTTCGATTCCGGGGAGCTGTTTTTT. Translation gives CATSRPTFDSGELFF.

This clonotype was seen at least ten times. The genes are TRBV4-3 and TRBJ2-7, with a weak D call TRBD1 (6 bases). In germline, CDR1 is LGHNA, CDR2 YSLEER. There are 16 residues in the CDR3. Trimming cost V 1 base and J 4 bases, with 17 bases left between them. The CDR3: CASSQGPSGGPYEQYF. The CDR3 bases are TGCGCCAGCAGCCAAGGGCCATCTGGGGGCCCTTACGAGCAGTACTTC.

At least ten counts were recorded for this clonotype. The gene calls are TRBV12-3 or TRBV12-4 and TRBJ2-1; 7 nucleotides line up with TRBD1. The CDR3 contains 15 residues. V lost 2 bases to trimming and J lost 5 bases; unmatched junction nucleotides: 6. As DNA, the CDR3 is TGTGCCAGCAGTTTATTACAGGGGTTACACAATGAGCAGTTCTTC. It specifies CASSLLQGLHNEQFF.

The rearrangement uses TRBV23-1 and TRBJ2-3, with D perhaps TRBD2 (6 bases). TRBV23-1 is known as an ORF, though its function is uncertain. This CDR3 region has 9 residues. Trimming pared 11 bases from V and 10 bases from J, leaving 10 bases between. CDR3 nucleotides: TGCGCCCCTCGCGGGGCGCAGTATTTT. The encoded protein is CAPRGAQYF.

This chain links TRBV7-6 with TRBJ2-5, with a weak D call TRBD2 (5 bases). Trimming left V 2 bases short and J 3 bases short, with 13 bases between. CDR1 SGHVS and CDR2 FNYEAQ come from the germline V gene. The length of the CDR3 is 15 residues. The CDR3 DNA reads TGTGCCAGCAGCTTAACGTTAGCCGGGAAAGAGACCCAGTACTTC. Protein product: CASSLTLAGKETQYF.

This chain uses TRBV27 with TRBJ2-1; 12 bases map to TRBD2. V lost 6 bases, J lost 6 bases, and 3 bases stayed unmatched. The CDR3 has 14 amino acids. Germline assignment: CDR1 MNHEY and CDR2 SMNVEV (reference sequence). The CDR3 loop is CASRGLAGINEQFF. In DNA, the CDR3 is TGTGCCAGCAGGGGACTAGCGGGTATCAATGAGCAGTTCTTC.

This clonotype appeared a single time. This chain links TRBV5-1 with TRBJ2-7, with 11 bases that match TRBD1. From germline, CDR1 is SGHRS and CDR2 YFSETQ. V was pared by 0 bases and J by 3 bases, with 2 bases of the junction left unmatched. The CDR3 loop spans 15 amino acids. The CDR3 loop is CASSLDGTGGYEQYF. The CDR3 DNA follows: TGCGCCAGCAGCTTGGACGGGACAGGGGGCTACGAGCAGTACTTC.

This clonotype has a count of ten or more. This chain connects TRBV13 to TRBJ2-3; TRBD2 matches at 8 bases. The CDR3 contains 15 residues. The ends lost 2 bases at V and 5 bases at J; junction bases unmatched: 6. Germline V gives CDR1 PRHDT, CDR2 FYEKMQ (reference sequence). The CDR3 sequence is CASSLRAGEGDTQYF. The CDR3 region has the DNA TGTGCCAGCAGCTTAAGAGCGGGAGAAGGAGATACGCAGTATTTT.

The J gene is TRBJ2-2, the V gene TRBV20-1; no clear D gene. Looked up from germline, CDR1 is DFQATT and CDR2 is SNEGSKA (reference sequence). The CDR3 has 11 residues. V was cut by 0 bases and J by 6 bases, with 2 bases left in between. The CDR3 loop is CSAREAGELFF. As DNA, the CDR3 is TGCAGTGCTAGAGAAGCCGGGGAGCTGTTTTTT.

This clonotype was picked up many times. The chain links TRBV19 to TRBJ2-3; D perhaps matches TRBD2 (5 bases). Germline values: CDR1 LNHDA, CDR2 SQIVND (reference sequence). V was clipped by 4 bases and J by 0 bases, with 14 bases between them. The CDR3 is made up of 16 amino acids. CDR3 nucleotide sequence: TGTGCCAGTAGTACCCGGGTAGCGCCGAGCACAGATACGCAGTATTTT. This gives the protein CASSTRVAPSTDTQYF.

To note about this clonotype: A much larger clone differs by one base, so this may be a read error. This chain links TRBV5-6 with TRBJ1-1; D gene unclear. V lost 0 bases to trimming and J lost 1 base, with 10 bases between them. Germline assignment: CDR1 SGHDT and CDR2 YYEEEE. The length of the CDR3 is 15 residues. CDR3 in amino acids: CASSLGRGRNTEAFF. The DNA of the CDR3 is TGTGCCAGCAGCTTGGGACGGGGAAGGAACACTGAAGCTTTCTTT.